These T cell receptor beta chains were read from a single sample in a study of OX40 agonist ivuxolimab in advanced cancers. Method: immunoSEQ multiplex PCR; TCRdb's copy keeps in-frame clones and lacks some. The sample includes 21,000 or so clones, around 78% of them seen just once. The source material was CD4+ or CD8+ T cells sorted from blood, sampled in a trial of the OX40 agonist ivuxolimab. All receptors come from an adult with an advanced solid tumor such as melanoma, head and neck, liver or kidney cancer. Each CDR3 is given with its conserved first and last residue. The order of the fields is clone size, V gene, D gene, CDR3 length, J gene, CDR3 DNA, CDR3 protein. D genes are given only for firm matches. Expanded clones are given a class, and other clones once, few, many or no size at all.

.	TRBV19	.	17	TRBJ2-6	TGTGCCAGTAGTATGTATCGGGGATCCTCTGGGGCCAACGTCCTGACTTTC	CASSMYRGSSGANVLTF
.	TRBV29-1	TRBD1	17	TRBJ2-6	TGCAGCGTGTCCCCGGGTGGGACAGAAGCTGGGGCCAACGTCCTGACTTTC	CSVSPGGTEAGANVLTF
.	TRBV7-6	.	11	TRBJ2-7	TGTGCCAGCAGCTTAACCTACGAGCAGTACTTC	CASSLTYEQYF
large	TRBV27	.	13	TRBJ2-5	TGTGCCAGCAGTAACCTTTACCAAGAGACCCAGTACTTC	CASSNLYQETQYF
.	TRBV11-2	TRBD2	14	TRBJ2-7	TGTGCCAGCAGCTCACTAGCGGGAGCGGGGGAGCAGTACTTC	CASSSLAGAGEQYF
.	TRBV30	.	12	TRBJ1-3	TGTGCCCGTCGGACAGCTGGAAACACCATATATTTT	CARRTAGNTIYF
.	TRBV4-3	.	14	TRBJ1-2	TGCGCCAGCAGCCAAGACGACAGTCTATGGGGCTACACCTTC	CASSQDDSLWGYTF
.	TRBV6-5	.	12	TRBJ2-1	TGTGCCAGCAGTTACTCGCTCAATGAGCAGTTCTTC	CASSYSLNEQFF
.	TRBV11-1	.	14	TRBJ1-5	TGTGCCAGCAGCCGGGGAGGGGCAGGTCAGCCCCAGCATTTT	CASSRGGAGQPQHF
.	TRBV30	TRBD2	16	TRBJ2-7	TGTGCCTGGAGGTCGGATACTAGCGGGAGACCCCACGAGCAGTACTTC	CAWRSDTSGRPHEQYF